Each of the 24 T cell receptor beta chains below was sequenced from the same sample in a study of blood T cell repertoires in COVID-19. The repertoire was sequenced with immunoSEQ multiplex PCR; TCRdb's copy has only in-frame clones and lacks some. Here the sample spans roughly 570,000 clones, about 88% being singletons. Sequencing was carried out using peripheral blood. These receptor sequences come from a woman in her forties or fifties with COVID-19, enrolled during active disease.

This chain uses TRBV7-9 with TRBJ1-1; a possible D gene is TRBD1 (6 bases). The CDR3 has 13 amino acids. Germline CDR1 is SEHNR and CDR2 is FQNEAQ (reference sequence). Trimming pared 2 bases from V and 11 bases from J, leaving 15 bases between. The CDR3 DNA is TGTGCCAGCAGCTTACTAGGGGGGGCGGTGGCTTTCTTT. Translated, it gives CASSLLGGAVAFF.

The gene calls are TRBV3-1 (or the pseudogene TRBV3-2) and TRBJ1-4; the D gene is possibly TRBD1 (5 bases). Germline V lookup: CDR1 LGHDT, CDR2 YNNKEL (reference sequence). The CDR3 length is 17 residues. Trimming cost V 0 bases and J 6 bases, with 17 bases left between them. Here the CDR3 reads CASSQDIRAGRDEKLFF. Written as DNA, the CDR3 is TGTGCCAGCAGCCAAGATATTCGGGCAGGGAGGGATGAAAAACTGTTTTTT.

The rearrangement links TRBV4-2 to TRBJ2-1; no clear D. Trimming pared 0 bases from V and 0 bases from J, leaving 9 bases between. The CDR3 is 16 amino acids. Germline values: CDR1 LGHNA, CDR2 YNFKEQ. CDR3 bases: TGTGCCAGCAGCCAAGAGCAAGATAGCTCCTACAATGAGCAGTTCTTC. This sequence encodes CASSQEQDSSYNEQFF.

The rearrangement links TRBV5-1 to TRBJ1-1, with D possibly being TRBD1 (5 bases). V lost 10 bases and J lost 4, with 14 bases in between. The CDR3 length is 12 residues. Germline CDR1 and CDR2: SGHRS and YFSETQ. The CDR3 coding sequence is TGCGCCGGAGAGACAGTAGGCACTGAAGCTTTCTTT. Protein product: CAGETVGTEAFF.

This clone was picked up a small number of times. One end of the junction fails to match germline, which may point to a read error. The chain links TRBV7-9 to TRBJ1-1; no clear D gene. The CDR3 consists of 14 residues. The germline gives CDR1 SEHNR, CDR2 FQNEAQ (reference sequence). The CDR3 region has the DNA TGTGCCAGCAGCCCGGGAGGGTTGAAGACTGAAGCTTTCTTT. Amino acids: CASSPGGLKTEAFF.

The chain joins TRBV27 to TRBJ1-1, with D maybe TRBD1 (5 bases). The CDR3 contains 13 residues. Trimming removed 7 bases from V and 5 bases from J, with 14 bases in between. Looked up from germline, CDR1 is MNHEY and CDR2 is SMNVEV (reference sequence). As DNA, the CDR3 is TGTGCCAGCATTCGGTCAGGGCAGACTGAAGCTTTCTTT. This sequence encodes CASIRSGQTEAFF.

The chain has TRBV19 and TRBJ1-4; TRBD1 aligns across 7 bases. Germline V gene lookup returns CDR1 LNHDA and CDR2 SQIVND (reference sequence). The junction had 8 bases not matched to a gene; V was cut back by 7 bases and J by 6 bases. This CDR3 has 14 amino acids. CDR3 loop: CASNWGQRDEKLFF. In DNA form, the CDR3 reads TGTGCCAGTAATTGGGGACAGAGGGATGAAAAACTGTTTTTT.

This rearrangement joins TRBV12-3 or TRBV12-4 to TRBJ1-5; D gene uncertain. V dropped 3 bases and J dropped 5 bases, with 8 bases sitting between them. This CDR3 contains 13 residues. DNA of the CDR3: TGTGCCAGCAGTTTGGCAGGCGATCAGCCCCAGCATTTT. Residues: CASSLAGDQPQHF.

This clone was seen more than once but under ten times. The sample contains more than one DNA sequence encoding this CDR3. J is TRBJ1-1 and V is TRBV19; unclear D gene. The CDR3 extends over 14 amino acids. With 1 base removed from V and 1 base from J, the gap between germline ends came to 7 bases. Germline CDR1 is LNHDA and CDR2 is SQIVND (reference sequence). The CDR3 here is CASSIGATNTEAFF. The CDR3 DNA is TGTGCCAGTAGTATAGGGGCGACGAACACTGAAGCTTTCTTT.

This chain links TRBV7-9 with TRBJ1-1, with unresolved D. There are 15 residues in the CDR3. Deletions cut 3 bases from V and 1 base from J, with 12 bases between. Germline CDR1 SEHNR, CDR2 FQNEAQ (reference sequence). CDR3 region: CASSLRGGGNTEAFF. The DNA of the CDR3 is TGTGCCAGCAGCTTGCGGGGAGGAGGGAACACTGAAGCTTTCTTT.

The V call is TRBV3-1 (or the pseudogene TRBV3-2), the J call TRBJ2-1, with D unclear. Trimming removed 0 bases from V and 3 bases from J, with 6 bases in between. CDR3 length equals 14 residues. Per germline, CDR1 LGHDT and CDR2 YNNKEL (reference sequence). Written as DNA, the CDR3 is TGTGCCAGCAGCCAAGATCCCTACTACAATGAGCAGTTCTTC. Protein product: CASSQDPYYNEQFF.

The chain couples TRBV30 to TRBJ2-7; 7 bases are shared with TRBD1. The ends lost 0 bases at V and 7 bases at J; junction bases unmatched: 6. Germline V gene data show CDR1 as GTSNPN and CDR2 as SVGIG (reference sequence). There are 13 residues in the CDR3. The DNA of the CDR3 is TGTGCCTGGAGTGTACAGACAGGGACGGAGCAGTACTTC. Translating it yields CAWSVQTGTEQYF. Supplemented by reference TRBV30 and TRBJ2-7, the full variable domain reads SQTIHQWPATLVQPVGSPLSLECTVEGTSNPNLYWYRQAAGRGLQLLFYSVGIGQISSEVPQNLSASRPQDRQFILSSKKLLLSDSGFYLCAWSVQTGTEQYFGPGTRLTVT.

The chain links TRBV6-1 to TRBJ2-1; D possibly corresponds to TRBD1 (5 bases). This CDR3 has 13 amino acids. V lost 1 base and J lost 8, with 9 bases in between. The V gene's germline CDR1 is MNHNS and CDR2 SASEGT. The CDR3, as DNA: TGTGCCAGCAGTGAAGGCATCAGGGATGAGCAGTTCTTC. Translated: CASSEGIRDEQFF.

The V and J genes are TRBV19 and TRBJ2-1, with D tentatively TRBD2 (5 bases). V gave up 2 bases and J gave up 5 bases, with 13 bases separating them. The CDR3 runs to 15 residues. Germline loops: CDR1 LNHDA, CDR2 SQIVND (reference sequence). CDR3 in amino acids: CASSISVGEHNEQFF. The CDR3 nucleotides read TGTGCCAGTAGTATAAGTGTCGGGGAGCACAATGAGCAGTTCTTC.

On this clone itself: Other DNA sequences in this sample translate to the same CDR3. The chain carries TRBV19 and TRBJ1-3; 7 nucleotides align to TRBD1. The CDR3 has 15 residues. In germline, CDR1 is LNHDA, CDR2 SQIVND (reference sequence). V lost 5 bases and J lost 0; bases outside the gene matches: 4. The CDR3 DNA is TGTGCCAGTAGTCCCACAGGGGACTCTGGAAACACCATATATTTT. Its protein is CASSPTGDSGNTIYF.

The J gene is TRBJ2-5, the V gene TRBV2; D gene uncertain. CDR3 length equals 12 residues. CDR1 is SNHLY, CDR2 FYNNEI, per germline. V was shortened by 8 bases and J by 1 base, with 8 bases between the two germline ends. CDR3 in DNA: TGTGCCAGCGCCACAGTCCAAGAGACCCAGTACTTC. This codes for CASATVQETQYF.

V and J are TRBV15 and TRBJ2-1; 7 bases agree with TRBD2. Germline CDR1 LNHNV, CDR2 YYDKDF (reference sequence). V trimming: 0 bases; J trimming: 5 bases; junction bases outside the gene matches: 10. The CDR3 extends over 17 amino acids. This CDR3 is CATSRDPTGGINNEQFF. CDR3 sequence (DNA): TGTGCCACCAGCAGAGATCCAACCGGGGGGATCAACAATGAGCAGTTCTTC. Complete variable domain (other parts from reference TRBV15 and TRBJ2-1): DAMVIQNPRYQVTQFGKPVTLSCSQTLNHNVMYWYQQKSSQAPKLLFHYYDKDFNNEADTPDNFQSRRPNTSFCFLDIRSPGLGDTAMYLCATSRDPTGGINNEQFFGPGTRLTVL.

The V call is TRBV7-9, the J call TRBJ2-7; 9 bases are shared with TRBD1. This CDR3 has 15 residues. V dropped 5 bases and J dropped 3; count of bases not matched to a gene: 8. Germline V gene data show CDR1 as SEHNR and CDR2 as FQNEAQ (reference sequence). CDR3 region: CASSSRDRVRYEQYF. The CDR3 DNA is TGTGCCAGCAGCAGCCGGGACAGGGTGCGCTACGAGCAGTACTTC.

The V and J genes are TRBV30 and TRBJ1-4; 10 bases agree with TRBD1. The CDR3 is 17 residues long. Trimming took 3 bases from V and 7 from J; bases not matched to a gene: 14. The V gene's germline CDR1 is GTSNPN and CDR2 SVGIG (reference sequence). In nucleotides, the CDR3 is TGTGCCTGGAGCGCAAGGAGACAGGGGGCTATGAGTGAAAAACTGTTTTTT. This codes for CAWSARRQGAMSEKLFF.

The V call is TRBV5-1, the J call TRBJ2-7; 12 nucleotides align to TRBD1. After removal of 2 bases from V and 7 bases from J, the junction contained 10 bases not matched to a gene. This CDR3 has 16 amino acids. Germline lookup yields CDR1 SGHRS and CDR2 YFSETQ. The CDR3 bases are TGCGCCAGCAGCTTTACGGGACAGGGGGCATCGGGTGAGCAGTACTTC. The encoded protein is CASSFTGQGASGEQYF.

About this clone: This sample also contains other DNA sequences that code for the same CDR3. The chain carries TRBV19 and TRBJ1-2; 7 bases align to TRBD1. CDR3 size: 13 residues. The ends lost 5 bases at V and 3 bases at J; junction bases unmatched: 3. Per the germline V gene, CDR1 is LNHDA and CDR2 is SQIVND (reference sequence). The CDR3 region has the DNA TGTGCCAGTAGTCGCACAGGGGACTATGGCTACACCTTC. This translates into CASSRTGDYGYTF.

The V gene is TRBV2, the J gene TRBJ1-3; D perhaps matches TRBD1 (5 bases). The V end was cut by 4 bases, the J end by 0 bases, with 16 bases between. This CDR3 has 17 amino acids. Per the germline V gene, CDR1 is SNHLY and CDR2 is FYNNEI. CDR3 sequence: CASSGPRQLVSGNTIYF. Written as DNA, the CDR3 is TGTGCCAGCAGTGGGCCGAGACAGCTAGTCTCTGGAAACACCATATATTTT.

CDR3 protein: CASSQYVLTEQYF. The CDR3 coding sequence is TGTGCCAGTAGTCAGTATGTGTTAACCGAGCAGTACTTC. The V and J genes are TRBV19 and TRBJ2-7; D is uncertain. Per germline, CDR1 LNHDA and CDR2 SQIVND (reference sequence). CDR3 length: 13 residues. V lost 5 bases to trimming and J lost 6 bases, with 14 bases between them.

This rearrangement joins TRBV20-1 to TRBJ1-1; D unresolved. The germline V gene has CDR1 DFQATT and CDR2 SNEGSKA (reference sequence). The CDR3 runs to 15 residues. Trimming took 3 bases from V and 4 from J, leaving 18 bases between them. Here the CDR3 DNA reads TGCAGTGCTAGTGTATCTCAGGTCGCTTCCACTGAAGCTTTCTTT. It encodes CSASVSQVASTEAFF.